This passage covers 8 T cell receptor beta chains from one sample sequenced in a study of blood T cell repertoires in COVID-19. Produced via immunoSEQ multiplex PCR; TCRdb's table is partial and in-frame only. The sample lists fewer than 150,000 clones, around 85% seen once, with approximately 4% in the top ten. Sequencing used peripheral blood. Source of these receptors: a human donor in a cohort sampled during active COVID-19.

V is TRBV6-2 or TRBV6-3 and J is TRBJ2-2; 14 nucleotides match TRBD2. The CDR3 is 19 amino acids. V was clipped by 6 bases and J by 0 bases; unmatched bases: 9. Germline CDR1 reads MNHEY; CDR2 reads SVGEGT. The CDR3 DNA reads as TGTGCCAGCAGCAAATTTCCGGGACTAGCGGGAGCGAACACCGGGGAGCTGTTTTTT. This codes for CASSKFPGLAGANTGELFF.

This clone appeared a single time. CDR3 DNA sequence: TGTGCCAGCAGAGGACAGGGGTCCTACAATGAGCAGTTCTTC. Amino acids: CASRGQGSYNEQFF. V usage is TRBV6-5 and J usage is TRBJ2-1; 9 bases agree with TRBD1. The CDR3 is made up of 14 amino acids. J was trimmed by 1 base and V by 6 bases; bases with no gene match: 1. Germline V lookup: CDR1 MNHEY, CDR2 SVGAGI.

V is TRBV6-5 and J is TRBJ2-7, with TRBD2 as a possible D gene (5 bases). V gave up 7 bases and J gave up 3 bases, with 19 bases separating them. The CDR3 length is 15 residues. The V gene's germline CDR1 is MNHEY and CDR2 SVGAGI. CDR3 region: CASTPERNRYYEQYV. The CDR3 DNA is TGTGCCAGCACCCCCGAGCGGAATCGGTACTACGAGCAGTACGTC.

The J gene is TRBJ2-7, the V gene TRBV7-9; D possibly corresponds to TRBD1 (6 bases). The CDR3 loop spans 14 amino acids. V was pared by 5 bases and J by 6 bases, with 17 bases between. The V gene's germline CDR1 is SEHNR and CDR2 FQNEAQ (reference sequence). The CDR3 nucleotides are TGTGCCAGCAGCCCCGCCAGGGGCGCGTTCGAGCAGTACTTC. It yields the protein CASSPARGAFEQYF. The complete variable domain, with remaining parts taken from reference TRBV7-9 and TRBJ2-7, reads DTGVSQNPRHKITKRGQNVTFRCDPISEHNRLYWYRQTLGQGPEFLTYFQNEAQLEKSRLLSDRFSAERPKGSFSTLEIQRTEQGDSAMYLCASSPARGAFEQYFGPGTRLTVT.

This clone has a single count. This chain uses TRBV7-9 with TRBJ2-3; D is undetermined. The CDR3 totals 9 residues. Per germline, CDR1 SEHNR and CDR2 FQNEAQ (reference sequence). The ends were cut back, 10 bases at V and 3 bases at J, with 2 bases in the middle. The CDR3: CATTDTQYF. The CDR3 region has the DNA TGTGCCACTACAGATACGCAGTATTTT.

This clone occurred once. Here the CDR3 reads CATSDRSGRTTDTQYF. In nucleotides, the CDR3 is TGTGCCACCAGTGACCGCAGCGGGAGGACCACCGATACGCAGTATTTT. The chain couples TRBV24-1 to TRBJ2-3; TRBD2 aligns across 9 bases. Looked up from germline, CDR1 is KGHDR and CDR2 is SFDVKD. The trim removed 4 bases at V and 6 bases at J, leaving 10 bases unmatched. The CDR3 spans 16 residues.

The chain combines TRBV2 with TRBJ2-1; 9 nucleotides match TRBD1. The CDR3 extends over 15 amino acids. After removal of 6 bases from V and 5 bases from J, the junction contained 8 bases not matched to a gene. Per germline, CDR1 SNHLY and CDR2 FYNNEI. The CDR3 spells CASRADRGPHNEQFF. CDR3 bases: TGTGCCAGCAGAGCGGACAGGGGCCCACACAATGAGCAGTTCTTC.

The genes are TRBV5-6 and TRBJ1-2, with 9 bases matching TRBD1. The CDR3 spans 16 residues. The germline V gene has CDR1 SGHDT and CDR2 YYEEEE. Trimming removed 3 bases from V and 4 bases from J; junction bases left unmatched: 10. CDR3 DNA: TGTGCCAGCAGCTCGCTACCCGGGACAGGGATCTATGGCTACACCTTC. This encodes CASSSLPGTGIYGYTF.